These 13 T cell receptor beta chains were sequenced from one sample in a study of Ad26.COV2.S vaccination and SARS-CoV-2 variants. Treatment here: 19 received Ad26.COV2.S at low or high dose, single or two shots; roughly five received placebo; per-sample allocation not given. The samples were gathered on day 63 after the first injection of vaccine or placebo. The data were produced by immunoSEQ multiplex PCR, yet TCRdb's version contains in-frame clones alone and is incomplete. The sample lists 290,000 or so clones; over 75% were seen once. The source was peripheral blood, collected in a trial of Ad26.COV2.S vaccine versus placebo. All receptors come from a person between 18 and 65 years old who received the Ad26.COV2.S COVID-19 vaccine or a placebo.

This rearrangement joins TRBV6-1 to TRBJ2-7; no clear D. The germline V gene has CDR1 MNHNS and CDR2 SASEGT. V was cut by 1 base and J by 0 bases, with 7 bases left in between. The CDR3 covers 14 residues. CDR3 protein: CASSEEANSYEQYF. The CDR3 coding sequence is TGTGCCAGCAGTGAAGAGGCCAACTCCTACGAGCAGTACTTC.

This CDR3 reads CASSVDAGVLFF. The CDR3 nucleotides are TGTGCCAGCAGCGTGGACGCCGGGGTACTGTTTTTT. The J gene is TRBJ1-4, the V gene TRBV13; no definite D call. Trimming took 5 bases from V and 13 from J, leaving 14 bases between them. The CDR3 has 12 amino acids. CDR1 and CDR2 (germline): PRHDT, FYEKMQ (reference sequence).

The V gene is TRBV6-2 or TRBV6-3, the J gene TRBJ1-5, with TRBD1 as a possible D gene (6 bases). Deletions cut 4 bases from V and 0 bases from J, with 16 bases between. In germline, CDR1 is MNHEY, CDR2 SVGEGT. The CDR3 is 17 residues long. The CDR3 loop reads CASSFVSRGHSNQPQHF. The DNA of the CDR3 is TGTGCCAGCAGTTTTGTAAGCCGGGGACATAGCAATCAGCCCCAGCATTTT.

This sequence joins TRBV5-1 and TRBJ2-7; 9 bases fit TRBD2. With V trimmed by 0 bases and J by 2 bases, 6 bases remained unmatched. The CDR3 consists of 16 residues. Germline assignment: CDR1 SGHRS and CDR2 YFSETQ. CDR3 amino acids: CASSLGLADPPYEQYF. The CDR3, as DNA: TGCGCCAGCAGCTTGGGACTAGCGGACCCACCCTACGAGCAGTACTTC.

The V call is TRBV5-5, the J call TRBJ1-1, with D unclear. The CDR3 loop spans 12 amino acids. Per germline, CDR1 SGHKS and CDR2 YYEKEE (reference sequence). V dropped 4 bases and J dropped 7 bases, with 11 bases sitting between them. CDR3 sequence reads: CASSQKSHEAFF. Written as DNA, the CDR3 is TGTGCCAGCAGCCAGAAGTCCCATGAAGCTTTCTTT.

The chain has TRBV12-3 or TRBV12-4 and TRBJ2-1, with 9 positions matching TRBD2. The CDR3 runs 13 residues. V shed 8 bases and J 4 bases; nucleotides not matched to a gene: 3. The chain's CDR3 is CASLAGGYNEQFF. The CDR3 region has the DNA TGTGCCAGCTTGGCGGGAGGGTACAATGAGCAGTTCTTC.

CDR3 DNA sequence: TGTGCCAGCAGTAGGACAGCCTATGGCTACACCTTC. It translates to CASSRTAYGYTF. V and J are TRBV5-6 and TRBJ1-2; D is perhaps TRBD1 (6 bases). This CDR3 contains 12 residues. Germline V gene lookup returns CDR1 SGHDT and CDR2 YYEEEE. Deletions cut 5 bases from V and 4 bases from J, with 9 bases between.

The chain recombines TRBV20-1 with TRBJ1-1, with D possibly being TRBD1 (5 bases). V was clipped by 6 bases and J by 1 base, with 9 bases between them. Germline V lookup: CDR1 DFQATT, CDR2 SNEGSKA (reference sequence). The CDR3 length is 12 residues. CDR3 loop: CSASGGNTEAFF. The DNA for the CDR3 is TGCAGTGCCAGTGGGGGGAACACTGAAGCTTTCTTT.

The CDR3 sequence: CASRTGGVGLGAFF. For the CDR3, the DNA is TGTGCCAGCAGGACAGGGGGTGTGGGACTGGGAGCTTTCTTT. The rearrangement joins TRBV6-6 to TRBJ1-1, with 9 bases that match TRBD1. Trimming at V came to 6 bases and at J to 10 bases, leaving 12 bases not matched to a gene. CDR1 and CDR2 from the germline V gene are MNHNY and SVGAGI (reference sequence). This CDR3 contains 14 residues.

The chain uses TRBV5-1 and TRBJ2-3, with TRBD2 matching over 7 bases. CDR3 size: 13 residues. The junction had 4 bases not matched to a gene; V was cut back by 5 bases and J by 4 bases. CDR1 is SGHRS and CDR2 is YFSETQ in the germline V gene. The CDR3 is CASSGEGPDTQYF. CDR3 coding DNA: TGCGCCAGCAGTGGGGAGGGGCCAGATACGCAGTATTTT.

CDR3 DNA sequence: TGTGCCAGCAGCCCCCACCCCGAACCTTACACCGGGGAGCTGTTTTTT. Translation gives CASSPHPEPYTGELFF. The chain has TRBV9 and TRBJ2-2; the D is unclear. Germline V lookup: CDR1 SGDLS, CDR2 YYNGEE. CDR3 size: 16 residues. V dropped 4 bases and J dropped 3 bases, with 16 bases sitting between them.

The chain combines TRBV6-1 with TRBJ2-1; 13 positions match TRBD2. V lost 4 bases, J lost 7 bases, and 7 bases stayed unmatched. Germline V gene lookup returns CDR1 MNHNS and CDR2 SASEGT. There are 16 residues in the CDR3. CDR3 sequence reads: CASSVLTSGRKNEQFF. CDR3 nucleotide sequence: TGTGCCAGCAGTGTCTTGACTAGCGGGAGGAAAAATGAGCAGTTCTTC.

The rearrangement uses TRBV5-1 and TRBJ2-2; the D is unclear. In germline, CDR1 is SGHRS, CDR2 YFSETQ. The CDR3 sequence is 15 residues long. V lost 0 bases and J lost 0, with 6 bases in between. The CDR3: CASSLAFTNTGELFF. CDR3 bases: TGCGCCAGCAGCTTGGCATTTACGAACACCGGGGAGCTGTTTTTT. The entire variable domain, with the rest obtained from reference TRBV5-1 and TRBJ2-2, is as follows: KAGVTQTPRYLIKTRGQQVTLSCSPISGHRSVSWYQQTPGQGLQFLFEYFSETQRNKGNFPGRFSGRQFSNSRSEMNVSTLELGDSALYLCASSLAFTNTGELFFGEGSRLTVL.